This passage covers 23 T cell receptor beta chains from one sample sequenced in a study of blood T cell repertoires in COVID-19 (dated by TCRdb to 2020 to 2022). Library construction relied on the immunoSEQ multiplex PCR assay. As stored in TCRdb, this immuneACCESS dataset retains in-frame rearrangements with V and J assigned. A fraction of the clones does not appear; measured against another copy, unresolved V genes explain less than half of the discrepancy, and the remainder lacks a known reason. This sample lists about 280,000 clones; around 89% were detected once. The ten top clones hold around 4.4% of the sample. Sequenced sample: peripheral blood. These receptors all stem from a man aged 40-50 years with acute or convalescent COVID-19.

This chain joins TRBV6-5 and TRBJ1-6; TRBD1 is a possible D gene (5 bases). The CDR3 has 15 amino acids. Trimming stripped 6 bases from V and 6 bases from J, with 15 bases between. Germline CDR1 and CDR2: MNHEY and SVGAGI. CDR3 residues: CASSHVQGLNSPLHF. The CDR3 coding sequence is TGTGCCAGCAGCCACGTCCAGGGTCTTAATTCACCCCTCCACTTT.

The chain links TRBV6-5 to TRBJ1-2, with 7 bases that match TRBD1. The CDR3 is 15 amino acids. The V gene end was trimmed by 0 bases and the J gene end by 5 bases; junction bases not matched to a gene: 6. Germline CDR1 and CDR2: MNHEY and SVGAGI. The DNA for the CDR3 is TGTGCCAGCAGTTACTCATCAGGGGGGATGTATGGCTACACCTTC. Protein: CASSYSSGGMYGYTF.

The rearrangement links TRBV12-3 or TRBV12-4 to TRBJ2-5; no firm D call. CDR3 length: 11 amino acids. V was clipped by 8 bases and J by 5 bases, with 9 bases between them. The CDR3 nucleotides are TGTGCCAGCGGGCTCCTGGAGACCCAGTACTTC. Encoded protein: CASGLLETQYF.

The rearrangement uses TRBV11-1 and TRBJ1-3; tentative D call: TRBD1 (5 bases). The CDR3 sequence is 15 residues long. The V end lost 5 bases, the J end lost 3 bases, and 14 bases lay between the germline ends. CDR1 is SGHAT and CDR2 is FQDESV in the germline V gene (reference sequence). DNA of the CDR3: TGTGCCAGCAGCGTTCAAGGCAGGGATGGAAACACCATATATTTT. Translated, it gives CASSVQGRDGNTIYF.

The chain has TRBV7-2 and TRBJ1-2; 12 nucleotides match TRBD1. J lost 2 bases, V lost 4 bases, and 8 bases had no gene match. Germline V gene sequence: CDR1 SGHTA, CDR2 FQGNSA. There are 17 residues in the CDR3. The CDR3 loop reads CASSWRSGQGANYGYTF. CDR3 nucleotide sequence: TGTGCCAGCAGCTGGCGTTCGGGACAGGGGGCAAACTATGGCTACACCTTC.

The V call is TRBV6-5, the J call TRBJ1-1, with D possibly matching TRBD1 (5 bases). The V end was cut by 0 bases, the J end by 3 bases, with 8 bases between. Germline V gene sequence: CDR1 MNHEY, CDR2 SVGAGI. CDR3 length equals 14 residues. CDR3: CASSYSGAYTEAFF. In nucleotides, the CDR3 is TGTGCCAGCAGTTACTCAGGGGCCTACACTGAAGCTTTCTTT.

The V call is TRBV29-1, the J call TRBJ2-5; 10 positions agree with TRBD1. This CDR3 contains 15 residues. Germline values: CDR1 SQVTM, CDR2 ANQGSEA. V lost 1 base and J lost 5; bases outside the gene matches: 7. The CDR3 loop reads CSVEGPTGGRETQYF. In nucleotides, the CDR3 is TGCAGCGTTGAAGGTCCGACAGGGGGCAGGGAGACCCAGTACTTC.

In this sample, this clone turned up a few times. J is TRBJ2-1 and V is TRBV18; 9 bases map to TRBD2. The junction had 12 bases not matched to a gene; V was cut back by 6 bases and J by 6 bases. CDR1 and CDR2 (germline): KGHSH, LQKENI. This CDR3 comprises 16 residues. CDR3 region: CASSPIPSGDPNEQFF. The CDR3 nucleotides are TGTGCCAGCTCTCCGATCCCTAGCGGGGACCCCAATGAGCAGTTCTTC.

As regards this clone: This is likely a read error, given that the CDR3 carries no conserved phenylalanine or tryptophan at its end. This chain joins TRBV5-1 and TRBJ2-7; a weak D match, TRBD1 (5 bases). V lost 0 bases, J lost 7 bases, and 11 bases lay in between. Germline lookup yields CDR1 SGHRS and CDR2 YFSETQ. This CDR3 is built from 13 residues. Written as DNA, the CDR3 is TGCGCCAGCAGCTTGGTCTGGGGCCCAGAGCAGTACCTC. Translated, it gives CASSLVWGPEQYL.

J is TRBJ2-1 and V is TRBV9; perhaps TRBD1 as D (6 bases). V was cut by 4 bases and J by 0 bases, with 14 bases left in between. CDR3 size: 16 residues. Germline lookup yields CDR1 SGDLS and CDR2 YYNGEE. CDR3 loop: CASSRSQGSSYNEQFF. CDR3 nucleotides: TGTGCCAGCAGCAGAAGTCAGGGGAGCTCCTACAATGAGCAGTTCTTC. The variable domain in full, with the rest retrieved from reference TRBV9 and TRBJ2-1, is DSGVTQTPKHLITATGQRVTLRCSPRSGDLSVYWYQQSLDQGLQFLIQYYNGEERAKGNILERFSAQQFPDLHSELNLSSLELGDSALYFCASSRSQGSSYNEQFFGPGTRLTVL.

This rearrangement joins TRBV28 to TRBJ2-3; 8 bases are shared with TRBD2. Germline CDR1 and CDR2: MDHEN and SYDVKM. This CDR3 region has 13 residues. V lost 10 bases and J lost 5; bases outside the gene matches: 8. The CDR3 nucleotides are TGTGCCATCTCGGGAGGGGGAGGAGATACGCAGTATTTT. Residues: CAISGGGGDTQYF.

This chain links TRBV27 with TRBJ2-2; D not resolved. The V gene's germline CDR1 is MNHEY and CDR2 SMNVEV (reference sequence). CDR3 size: 13 residues. Trimming cost V 5 bases and J 2 bases, with 6 bases left between them. The DNA of the CDR3 is TGTGCCAGCAGTGTAACAAACACCGGGGAGCTGTTTTTT. Translation: CASSVTNTGELFF.

The rearrangement links TRBV7-3 to TRBJ1-2; TRBD1 agrees at 9 bases. Looked up from germline, CDR1 is SGHTA and CDR2 is FQGTGA. This CDR3 comprises 13 residues. Unmatched junction bases numbered 4, after V lost 4 bases and J lost 7 bases. The CDR3 DNA follows: TGTGCCAGCAGCTCCCGACAGGGGGTTGGCTACACCTTC. This encodes CASSSRQGVGYTF.

The chain links TRBV14 to TRBJ2-7; 10 bases are shared with TRBD1. This CDR3 is built from 15 residues. The junction had 6 bases not matched to a gene; V was cut back by 3 bases and J by 4 bases. The germline gives CDR1 SGHDN, CDR2 FVKESK. In DNA, the CDR3 is TGTGCCAGCAGCCATAGAGGGACAGGGGTGTACGAGCAGTACTTC. This sequence encodes CASSHRGTGVYEQYF.

This clone occurred a few times. The genes are TRBV5-1 and TRBJ1-2; 10 bases align to TRBD1. V trimming: 3 bases; J trimming: 1 base; junction bases outside the gene matches: 9. Germline V CDR1 and CDR2: SGHRS, YFSETQ. The CDR3 has 17 amino acids. The CDR3 bases are TGCGCCAGCAGCTCCGGGACAGGGGTCTTTCTTAACTATGGCTACACCTTC. This sequence encodes CASSSGTGVFLNYGYTF.

This chain uses TRBV3-1 (or the pseudogene TRBV3-2) with TRBJ1-4; D might be TRBD1 (5 bases). The germline V gene encodes CDR1 LGHDT and CDR2 YNNKEL (reference sequence). V lost 2 bases to trimming and J lost 11 bases, with 12 bases between them. CDR3 size: 13 residues. In DNA form, the CDR3 reads TGTGCCAGCAGCCAACCCCTCGGGGGGAAACTGTTTTTT. This gives the protein CASSQPLGGKLFF.

The rearrangement links TRBV3-1 (or the pseudogene TRBV3-2) to TRBJ2-7, with D perhaps TRBD1 (6 bases). Germline CDR1 LGHDT, CDR2 YNNKEL (reference sequence). The V and J ends lost 0 bases and 2 bases respectively, with 11 bases between them. The CDR3 totals 15 residues. For the CDR3, the DNA is TGTGCCAGCAGCCAAGACCCGGGGACAACCTACGAGCAGTACTTC. Residues: CASSQDPGTTYEQYF.

This CDR3 reads CASSPSGGGTYGYTF. CDR3 bases: TGTGCCAGCAGTCCGTCGGGAGGGGGGACCTATGGCTACACCTTC. The chain is built from TRBV27 and TRBJ1-2; D is possibly TRBD1 (6 bases). From germline, CDR1 is MNHEY and CDR2 SMNVEV (reference sequence). This CDR3 comprises 15 residues. The V and J ends lost 5 bases and 4 bases respectively, with 17 bases between them.

This clone was seen only once. The chain joins TRBV7-8 to TRBJ2-3; 8 nucleotides agree with TRBD2. Losses at the gene ends were 3 bases for V and 5 bases for J; bases not matched to a gene: 1. Germline values: CDR1 SGHVS, CDR2 FQNEAQ. The CDR3 is 13 residues long. Written as DNA, the CDR3 is TGTGCCAGCAGCTTCGGGAGGGGAGATACGCAGTATTTT. This codes for CASSFGRGDTQYF.

V and J are TRBV6-5 and TRBJ1-1; 7 bases map to TRBD1. Germline CDR1 MNHEY, CDR2 SVGAGI. J gave up 4 bases and V 6 bases, and 8 bases lay outside the gene matches. The CDR3 is 14 residues long. This CDR3 is CASRRQGVLTEAFF. In DNA, the CDR3 is TGTGCCAGCAGGCGGCAGGGGGTCCTCACTGAAGCTTTCTTT.

CDR3 in amino acids: CATSRDRVFEDPYHEQYF. The CDR3 region has the DNA TGTGCCACCAGCAGAGATCGGGTTTTTGAAGACCCCTACCACGAGCAGTACTTC. The chain combines TRBV15 with TRBJ2-7, with no clear D. Between the trimmed V and J ends, which lost 0 bases and 5 bases, there was a span of 23 bases. Germline assignment: CDR1 LNHNV and CDR2 YYDKDF (reference sequence). The CDR3 has 18 residues. The whole variable domain, filled in from reference TRBV15 and TRBJ2-7, reads DAMVIQNPRYQVTQFGKPVTLSCSQTLNHNVMYWYQQKSSQAPKLLFHYYDKDFNNEADTPDNFQSRRPNTSFCFLDIRSPGLGDTAMYLCATSRDRVFEDPYHEQYFGPGTRLTVT.

The chain recombines TRBV4-2 with TRBJ1-2; TRBD1 matches at 9 bases. V dropped 7 bases and J dropped 4; count of bases not matched to a gene: 13. Germline V gene sequence: CDR1 LGHNA, CDR2 YNFKEQ. This CDR3 comprises 16 residues. The DNA for the CDR3 is TGTGCCAGCAAGAGGACCTCGGGACAGGGCACCTATGGCTACACCTTC. Residues: CASKRTSGQGTYGYTF.

The chain employs TRBV6-1 and TRBJ1-3; D is unclear. The germline V gene has CDR1 MNHNS and CDR2 SASEGT. The CDR3 loop spans 16 amino acids. The V and J ends lost 1 base and 4 bases respectively, with 14 bases between them. The CDR3 bases are TGTGCCAGCAGTGAAGTAATTATTACAGTAGGAAACACCATATATTTT. The encoded protein is CASSEVIITVGNTIYF.